Presented here are 18 T cell receptor beta chains from one specimen sequenced in a study of T cells in Graves' hyperthyroidism and ophthalmopathy. Template material for amplifying TCR beta CDR3 regions consisted of RNA transcripts. RT-PCR in the first round (using the HTBI primer set) targeted the TCR CDR3. Each CDR3 protein is one row after TCRdb ran MiXCR on the multiplex PCR reads. Of about 600,000 distinct CDR3 sequences listed, 11% to 15% are singletons. Sequencing was carried out using blood. The receptors originated from a woman between 18 and 29 years old with Graves' ophthalmopathy.

In the case of this clonotype: It may be a read error: a sequence one base away is much more abundant. This chain connects TRBV3-1 to TRBJ2-3, with D perhaps TRBD1 (5 bases). The V end was cut by 4 bases, the J end by 3 bases, with 17 bases between. The CDR3 covers 16 residues. CDR1 is LGHDT, CDR2 YNNKEL, per germline (reference sequence). The CDR3 nucleotides are TGTGCCAGCAGCCGATTTGGGGCACAAGAAACAGATACGCAGTATTTT. This codes for CASSRFGAQETDTQYF.

This clonotype was recorded many times. This chain joins TRBV7-8 and TRBJ2-7; 10 bases fit TRBD2. In germline, CDR1 is SGHVS, CDR2 FQNEAQ. The V and J ends lost 5 bases and 4 bases, in that order; junction bases with no gene match: 8. This CDR3 has 15 residues. The DNA of the CDR3 is TGTGCCAGCAGCCCCGACCCTAGCGGGAGTTACGAGCAGTACTTC. It is translated as CASSPDPSGSYEQYF.

The chain joins TRBV11-3 to TRBJ1-1, with unresolved D. Between the trimmed V and J ends, which lost 5 bases and 4 bases, there was a span of 8 bases. CDR3 length equals 12 residues. The V gene's germline CDR1 is SGHNT and CDR2 YENEEA. The CDR3 DNA is TGTGCCAGCAGCAAGGAATCCACTGAAGCTTTCTTT. The encoded protein is CASSKESTEAFF.

This clonotype turned up a few times. The CDR3 sequence is CASSQDGGGYTDTQYF. Here the CDR3 DNA reads TGCGCCAGCAGCCAAGATGGGGGTGGATACACAGATACGCAGTATTTT. The J gene is TRBJ2-3, the V gene TRBV4-3; the D gene could be TRBD1 or TRBD2 (5 bases each). Germline values: CDR1 LGHNA, CDR2 YSLEER. Trimming left V 0 bases short and J 2 bases short, with 12 bases between. The CDR3 length is 16 residues.

The rearrangement uses TRBV6-1 and TRBJ1-2; D remains ambiguous. The V gene lost 0 bases and the J gene lost 7 bases, with 3 bases spanning the gap. CDR3 size: 11 residues. CDR1 MNHNS and CDR2 SASEGT come from the germline V gene. CDR3 in amino acids: CASSEAFGYTF. The CDR3 DNA is TGTGCCAGCAGTGAAGCCTTTGGCTACACCTTC.

This chain links TRBV24-1 with TRBJ1-2; D gene ambiguous. This CDR3 region has 16 residues. Trimming took off 3 bases at V and 6 bases at J, with 19 bases between the two ends. CDR1 is KGHDR and CDR2 is SFDVKD in the germline V gene. The CDR3 region is CATSDPTRNAGDGYTF. In nucleotides, the CDR3 is TGTGCCACCAGTGATCCTACCCGTAATGCCGGCGATGGCTACACCTTC.

With respect to this clonotype: A read error may produce the germline difference seen at one junction end. This chain uses TRBV27 with TRBJ2-1; no reliable D call. The CDR3 loop spans 14 amino acids. From germline, CDR1 is MNHEY and CDR2 SMNVEV (reference sequence). The CDR3 region has the DNA TGTGCCAGCAGTTGGGCAGGCTCCAACAATGAGCAGTTCTTC. Its translation: CASSWAGSNNEQFF.

This chain uses TRBV28 with TRBJ2-2; D remains unclear. The CDR3 contains 15 residues. Germline CDR1 and CDR2: MDHEN and SYDVKM. V lost 5 bases and J 8 bases, leaving 18 bases between the germline ends. The CDR3 protein is CASSMDRFVFGELFF. The CDR3 DNA reads as TGTGCCAGCAGTATGGATAGGTTCGTTTTTGGGGAGCTGTTTTTT.

The genes are TRBV3-1 and TRBJ1-2; no definite D call. Per germline, CDR1 LGHDT and CDR2 YNNKEL (reference sequence). Trimming removed 3 bases from V and 7 bases from J, with 15 bases in between. The CDR3 is 14 residues long. The DNA for the CDR3 is TGTGCCAGCAGCCAGACACCCCAACAGTCTGGCTACACCTTC. Its protein is CASSQTPQQSGYTF.

There are a few counts of this clonotype. This may arise from a read error, as a much more abundant clone is one base away. The rearrangement joins TRBV12-3 or TRBV12-4 to TRBJ1-5, with unresolved D. This CDR3 is built from 15 residues. The V end lost 4 bases, the J end lost 6 bases, and 16 bases lay between the germline ends. CDR3 in amino acids: CASSSSPSYSQPQHF. CDR3 bases: TGTGCCAGCAGTTCGTCCCCGAGCTACAGTCAGCCCCAGCATTTT.

This clonotype was seen many times. The V gene is TRBV6-2 or TRBV6-3, the J gene TRBJ1-1; possibly TRBD1 for D (6 bases). V was clipped by 2 bases and J by 2 bases, with 15 bases between them. The CDR3 is 16 amino acids. Germline V lookup: CDR1 MNHEY, CDR2 SVGEGT. The DNA of the CDR3 is TGTGCCAGCAGTTACGGGACATGGAGGGTTAACACTGAAGCTTTCTTT. Protein sequence: CASSYGTWRVNTEAFF.

In its sample, this clonotype was seen many times. The V and J genes are TRBV6-2 or TRBV6-3 and TRBJ1-1; the D is unclear. The CDR3 has 14 residues. Per the germline V gene, CDR1 is MNHEY and CDR2 is SVGEGT. The V and J ends lost 8 bases and 5 bases respectively, with 18 bases between them. The CDR3 nucleotides read TGTGCCAGCTCGGGTCTAGGCAAGTGGACTGAAGCTTTCTTT. As protein: CASSGLGKWTEAFF.

This clonotype has a count of ten or more. The rearrangement links TRBV20-1 to TRBJ2-1; D remains ambiguous. V was pared by 1 base and J by 4 bases, with 14 bases between. The germline CDR1 and CDR2 sequences are DFQATT and SNEGSKA (reference sequence). The CDR3 length is 15 residues. CDR3 DNA sequence: TGCAGTGCTAGAGTGTTAGGTCTATCTTACAATGAGCAGTTCTTC. Its protein is CSARVLGLSYNEQFF.

This clonotype was seen repeatedly, ten times or more. The V and J genes are TRBV3-1 and TRBJ2-2; D unclear. The CDR3 runs to 13 residues. Germline V gene sequence: CDR1 LGHDT, CDR2 YNNKEL (reference sequence). Between the trimmed V and J ends, which lost 1 base and 6 bases, there was a span of 6 bases. CDR3: CASSQVDSGELFF. In DNA form, the CDR3 reads TGTGCCAGCAGCCAAGTAGATTCCGGGGAGCTGTTTTTT.

The rearrangement links TRBV5-1 to TRBJ1-1; tentative D call: TRBD1 (6 bases). CDR1 is SGHRS, CDR2 YFSETQ, per germline. V was cut by 4 bases and J by 1 base, with 11 bases left in between. This CDR3 is built from 14 residues. The CDR3 DNA reads TGCGCCAGCAGCGGCACAGGGCAGAACACTGAAGCTTTCTTT. It codes for CASSGTGQNTEAFF.

There are many counts of this clonotype. The chain recombines TRBV12-3 or TRBV12-4 with TRBJ2-1; perhaps TRBD2 as D (5 bases). V was clipped by 5 bases and J by 8 bases, with 16 bases between them. This CDR3 has 14 residues. CDR3 nucleotide sequence: TGTGCCAGCAGTCCGGGAATAAAGGTGCATGAGCAGTTCTTC. It specifies CASSPGIKVHEQFF.

In this sample, this clonotype turned up many times. V and J are TRBV20-1 and TRBJ2-3; no definite D call. The germline V and J ends were trimmed by 0 bases and 8 bases, with 6 bases remaining between them. This CDR3 region has 11 residues. CDR1 DFQATT and CDR2 SNEGSKA come from the germline V gene (reference sequence). In DNA form, the CDR3 reads TGCAGTGCTAGAGATAAGGGTACGCAGTATTTT. Translated: CSARDKGTQYF.

This clonotype was observed many times. In DNA, the CDR3 is TGTGCCAGCAGCCAACTGGGACTAGCTCAAAAGACCCAGTACTTC. Translation: CASSQLGLAQKTQYF. The chain carries TRBV7-9 and TRBJ2-5; 9 bases agree with TRBD2. With V trimmed by 5 bases and J by 6 bases, 10 bases remained unmatched. Germline V gives CDR1 SEHNR, CDR2 FQNEAQ (reference sequence). The CDR3 length is 15 residues.